This T cell receptor beta chain was found in a study of shared clonotypes between healthy human individuals. About the study: Each donor's CD8 memory used one plate, CD8 naive two, each CD4 subset three. Study conclusions and caveats: Compared with memory subsets, naive subsets generally had larger estimated richness. Roughly 4.6% of naive CD4 clonotypes were common to a few donors.

Clones were sequenced by immunoSEQ multiplex PCR, and TCRdb holds only the in-frame ones, with some missing. Among about 2.2 million clones listed, over 85% were seen once. A word on this clone: Its antigen is undetermined.

V lost 2 bases and J lost 0; bases outside the gene matches: 3. Germline V CDR1 and CDR2: MGHRA, YSYEKL. The CDR3 is made up of 15 amino acids. Naive-designated CD8 cells lacked CD45RO, were positively enriched for CCR7, and omitted terminally differentiated effector memory CD45RA+ cells. The sequenced sample was naive CD8+ T cells from PBMCs. The chain joins TRBV4-1 to TRBJ1-1; 7 bases map to TRBD1. This TCR was sampled from a man between 18 and 29 years old in good health. Some clones in this sample may be carry-over from other donors' samples. CDR3 DNA sequence: TGCGCCAGCAGCCAATCGGGACAGATGAACACTGAAGCTTTCTTT. This sequence encodes CASSQSGQMNTEAFF.